This entry is about one TCR beta chain. This clone has only one observation. Its antigen remains unidentified. Base qualities were left out, and no much larger clone turns up one base away. The sample carries other DNA sequences with the same CDR3. The data originate from a study of cytomegalovirus exposure and HLA in healthy donors (dated 2017 in TCRdb). The study in broad terms: An earlier analysis of 550 to 700 of the donors reported 250 to 300 Gb of sequence data and roughly 100 million unique TCR beta sequences from 150 million to 200 million T cells. The study used immunosequencing to profile the T cell repertoires of 670 or so subjects and linked those repertoires to cytomegalovirus serostatus. The study aimed to test whether cataloging public T cell receptors could reveal signatures of past pathogen exposure. To study patterns of TCR occurrence, a later analysis re-analyzed previously published TCR beta repertoires from several hundred donors and added high-resolution HLA genotyping. Of the 300 to 500 genotyped donors, 75% to 85% were placed in the genetic ancestry cluster associated with self-reported Caucasian donors. Roughly five DR-DQ haplotypes were handled as single units for association and clustering because linkage in the cohort was strong. To predict cytomegalovirus infection status, the study combined high-throughput TCR immunosequencing, statistical association of individual TCRs with disease status, and machine learning. The number of donors typed differed by locus, with 629-630 for A, B, C, DRB1 and DQB1, around 520 for DQA1, 600 to 610 for DPA1, and around 450 for DPB1. An earlier analysis of some 500 of the donors applied high-throughput TCR beta sequencing to assess whether each TCR beta V gene segment acted as functional or pseudogenic. HLA typing included class I and class II loci at four-digit resolution. Alongside the repertoire data, information on donor age, sex, ethnicity and CMV serostatus was compiled. The later analysis used no new phenotypic data to find candidate immune exposures, relying instead on TCR beta sequences and their occurrence across donors. Genome-wide SNP genotypes for about 65% of the 666 donors were used in a later genetic analysis, which treated that subset as a discovery cohort. Every repertoire in the discovery cohort had been generated on one and the same sequencing platform. Among about 390 genotyped donors of the cohort, an average of approximately 240,000 unique TCR beta nucleotide sequences were sequenced per donor, about a sixth of them non-productive. In addition to the first cohort of about 650 subjects, a separate validation cohort of under 150 different subjects was used. An early release covering roughly 580 HLA-typed donors comprised about 300 gigabases of sequencing data and 85 million to 100 million unique TCR sequences.

Library method: the immunoSEQ multiplex PCR assay. For the multiplex PCR, a mixture combining 60 forward primers for TCR Vbeta segments and 13 reverse primers for TCR Jbeta segments was used. The CDR3 region of rearranged TCR beta genes was amplified from genomic DNA by a multiplex PCR assay. Amplified TCR beta libraries were sequenced as 87-base-pair reads on the Illumina HiSeq System. Regarding the original processing steps: A later analysis tallied 75 million to 95 million unique TCR beta chains across the 700 or so repertoires, and approximately 12 million of those chains were shared by two or more donors. A nearest-neighbor algorithm error-corrected the raw reads and collapsed the reads into unique sequences, merging closely related sequences to remove PCR and sequencing errors. V, D and J gene segments were assigned by aligning CDR3 sequences to IMGT reference sequences. For a sequence to be retained, at least a six-nucleotide match to both a V gene segment and a J gene segment was required. A rearrangement counted as productive if the CDR3 had no stop codons and remained in frame with V and J, and every other rearrangement counted as non-productive. Following IMGT convention, CDR3 was defined as the stretch from the second conserved V-encoded cysteine up to the conserved J-encoded phenylalanine. The earlier analysis of roughly 590 of the donors excluded sequences that lacked an unambiguous match to a single V gene segment. In an earlier analysis of 450 to 700 of the donors, V segments were called functional above 56.7% productive rearrangements and were called segregating when the between-donor standard deviation exceeded 5%. To diagnose cytomegalovirus status from the catalog of TCR beta chain sequences, a statistical classification framework was built. In a later analysis, V and J genes were assigned by comparing TCR nucleotide sequences against IMGT/GENE-DB human TR gene sequences. A later analysis assigned CDR3 sequences and most-parsimonious VDJ recombination scenarios with the TCRdist pipeline. In a later analysis, each TCR beta chain was defined by its CDR3 amino acid sequence together with its V-gene family, and reads lacking a unique V-gene family were excluded. To address suspected cross-contamination and a sequencing artifact, a later analysis removed roughly 640 highly shared, low-generation-probability nucleotide sequences. In a later analysis, a clonal expansion index for each public chain was calculated from normalized within-repertoire ranks of inferred template counts. In a later analysis, generation probabilities were computed using a VDJ recombination model fitted to out-of-frame rearrangements, and the results were checked against IGoR. In a later analysis, TCR-TCR, TCR-HLA and TCR-CMV co-occurrence was scored with hypergeometric tests, and a repertoire-size bias correction was applied to TCR pairs. In a later analysis, false discovery rates were estimated by permuting HLA or CMV assignments 20 times. In a later analysis, co-occurring TCRs were grouped with DBSCAN, and TCRdist sequence similarity was added when clustering was performed within HLA-allele-positive subsets. Co-occurrence clustering excluded repertoires with fewer than 30,000 or more than 120,000 public chains, plus five with anomalous nucleotide sharing. TCRdb holds this immuneACCESS table with in-frame rearrangements only. Some clones are missing; in checked studies, unresolved V genes explain under half, and the rest has no known cause. V and J calls plus clone size are reproduced from that table; the DNA served to infer D and trimming. Recorded for this sample are around 280,000 clones; approximately 90% of them occurred a single time. In total, the top ten clones hold more than 2% of the sample.

In total, just over 650 healthy bone marrow donors made up the cohort. All cohort members were sampled while nominally healthy, although unrecorded immune exposures were likely present. The donor tested CMV seronegative and was one of the 352 seronegative cohort members. A peripheral blood sample was collected from each donor, and TCR beta sequencing was performed on peripheral blood mononuclear cells. The Qiagen DNeasy Blood Extraction Kit was used to extract genomic DNA from the blood cell samples. The germline V gene gives CDR1 as SGHRS and CDR2 as YFSETQ. The CDR3 starts with the cysteine, ends with the phenylalanine, and has 16 residues. The sequence is cut down to CDR3 DNA, 48 bases in frame from base 1. The germline V end is reduced by 3 bases and the J end by 5 bases; junction bases left unmatched: 8. The study at large found these results: In vitro tests confirmed that a few of the cytomegalovirus-associated TCR beta chains recognize cytomegalovirus antigens. At a false discovery rate of 0.05, a later analysis linked 15,000 to 20,000 TCR beta sequences to specific HLA alleles. Only TCR beta chains were sequenced in this cohort, and the absence of alpha or paired-chain data limited detectable features. In a later analysis, HLA-associated TCR beta chains showed more clonal expansion and lower generation probabilities than non-associated chains that were equally common. Strong co-occurrence of HLA alleles, especially DR and DQ, made assigning TCR associations to individual alleles difficult. For the cohort, immune exposure information was limited to CMV serostatus. Broadly in line with IMGT annotations, most TCR beta V segments showed up in productive rearrangements about 87% or about 30% of the time in an earlier analysis of approximately 640 of the donors. An association between a missense DCLRE1C variant and V-gene and J-gene trimming of TCR beta chains was found in a later genetic analysis and replicated in an independent cohort. Across donors, most TCR sequences were observed very rarely, whereas some public TCRs were present in many individuals. The authors suggested that the approach could potentially be generalized to other disease states and immunological phenotypes. A later analysis reported that several top co-occurrence clusters appeared linked to parvovirus B19, influenza, CMV and Epstein-Barr virus. A later genetic analysis reported fewer N-insertions in productive TCRs among donors in an Asian-associated ancestry cluster than the roughly 700-donor mean. Presence/absence analyses assumed roughly uniform sequencing depth across donors, an assumption that may not hold. A later analysis found that TCR association rates varied across HLA loci, with DRB1 alleles showing the most associated TCRs and HLA-C alleles the fewest. Correlated functional status among segregating V segments might reflect linkage disequilibrium, but an unknown experimental factor could not be ruled out. A cluster of highly shared sequence variants was judged likely to represent a technical artifact of the sequencing pipeline. A further reported finding was that TCR beta sequences accurately predicted the HLA-A and HLA-B alleles for most subjects in the first cohort. HLA typing was unavailable for some donors at each locus, so association tests used only the typed subset. Because counts were too low, fewer than 20 rarely observed V segments, including chromosome 9 orphons, were excluded from the earlier analysis of some 590 of the donors. The classifier was reported to diagnose cytomegalovirus status with high specificity and sensitivity in both the original cohort and the validation cohort. Because the 87-base-pair reads could not distinguish some IMGT-functional V segments, including TRBV6-2 and TRBV6-3, those segments were excluded. Most CMV-associated TCR beta chains appeared to be HLA-restricted in a later analysis, and the HLA associations seemed to be driven largely by CMV exposure. A total of 150 to 200 TCR beta chains were listed by the study as associated with cytomegalovirus.

Sequencing was done on a sample of PBMCs. Here the chain combines TRBV5-1 and TRBJ2-3; 11 bases in the middle match TRBD2. The sequence came from a woman aged 18-29 years in good health and CMV-seronegative. The nucleotides read TGCGCCAGCAGCTCTAGCGGGGGGCCGCCACAAGATACGCAGTATTTT. Its coded protein is CASSSSGGPPQDTQYF.